This T cell receptor beta chain was sequenced in a study of blood T cell repertoires in COVID-19. Background on the study: The origin of the acute and convalescent COVID-19 samples was the United States, Italy and Spain.

The assay was immunoSEQ multiplex PCR, and TCRdb's table has in-frame clones only and misses some. This sample has around 270,000 clones; 75% to 90% occur once, and the top ten carry approximately 4.3%. This CDR3 spans 16 amino acids. With 3 bases removed from V and 3 bases from J, the gap between germline ends came to 13 bases. Germline CDR1 is KGHDR and CDR2 is SFDVKD. The chain links TRBV24-1 to TRBJ2-2, with D possibly being TRBD2 (7 bases). The specimen sequenced was peripheral blood. The clonotype originates from a man in his forties with acute or convalescent COVID-19. The CDR3 spells CATSDGGGADTGELFF. CDR3 DNA sequence: TGTGCCACCAGTGATGGAGGGGGGGCCGACACCGGGGAGCTGTTTTTT.